The 4 T cell receptor beta chains below all came from one sample that was sequenced in a study of blood T cell repertoires in COVID-19. Sequenced by immunoSEQ multiplex PCR; TCRdb stores in-frame clones only, minus some. Of tens of thousands of clones in the sample, approximately 91% were seen once. What was sequenced was peripheral blood. These receptors originate from a human donor in a cohort sampled during active COVID-19.

The rearrangement joins TRBV5-4 to TRBJ2-6; perhaps TRBD1 as D (6 bases). Looked up from germline, CDR1 is SGHNT and CDR2 is YYREEE (reference sequence). V lost 2 bases and J 4 bases, leaving 10 bases between the germline ends. The CDR3 totals 15 residues. As DNA, the CDR3 is TGTGCCAGCAGCTTAGGGGGATGGGGGGCCAACGTCCTGACTTTC. Translation gives CASSLGGWGANVLTF.

V and J are TRBV6-2 or TRBV6-3 and TRBJ2-1; perhaps TRBD2 as D (6 bases). This CDR3 has 14 residues. With 6 bases removed from V and 10 bases from J, the gap between germline ends came to 19 bases. CDR1 and CDR2 from the germline V gene are MNHEY and SVGEGT. Written as DNA, the CDR3 is TGTGCCAGCAGCCCCGGGACTCTACAATGGGAGCAGTTCTTC. Its translation is CASSPGTLQWEQFF.

The chain recombines TRBV6-2 or TRBV6-3 with TRBJ1-1; no definite D call. The CDR3 has 13 residues. Germline values: CDR1 MNHEY, CDR2 SVGEGT. The V end lost 2 bases, the J end lost 5 bases, and 9 bases lay between the germline ends. CDR3 sequence reads: CASSYAGSTEAFF. CDR3 nucleotides: TGTGCCAGCAGTTACGCGGGGTCTACTGAAGCTTTCTTT.

V gene TRBV19 combines with J gene TRBJ1-5; a weak D match, TRBD1 (6 bases). V was trimmed by 0 bases and J by 1 base, leaving 13 bases between them. The CDR3 has 17 amino acids. CDR1 LNHDA and CDR2 SQIVND come from the germline V gene (reference sequence). The CDR3: CASSIDWGGGSNQPQHF. In DNA form, the CDR3 reads TGTGCCAGTAGTATAGATTGGGGCGGGGGCAGCAATCAGCCCCAGCATTTT.